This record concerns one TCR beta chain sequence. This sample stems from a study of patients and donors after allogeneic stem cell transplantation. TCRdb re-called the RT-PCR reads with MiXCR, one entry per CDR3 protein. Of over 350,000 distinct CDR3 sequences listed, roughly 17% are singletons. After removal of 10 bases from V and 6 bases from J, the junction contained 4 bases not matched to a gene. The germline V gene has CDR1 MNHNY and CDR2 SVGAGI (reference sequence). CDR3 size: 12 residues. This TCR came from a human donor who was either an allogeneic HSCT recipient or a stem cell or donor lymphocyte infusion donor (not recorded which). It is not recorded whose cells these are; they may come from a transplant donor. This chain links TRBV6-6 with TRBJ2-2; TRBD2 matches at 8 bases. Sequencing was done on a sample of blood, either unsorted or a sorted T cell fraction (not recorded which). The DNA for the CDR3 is TGTGCCACCAGGCGGGAGGCCGGGGAGCTGTTTTTT. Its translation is CATRREAGELFF.